This T cell receptor beta chain was identified during a study of PD-1 blockade in classical Hodgkin lymphoma. Notes on the study in general: TCR diversity at baseline was reported to be reduced in newly diagnosed patients relative to healthy donors. Repertoire differences lack defined causes, possibly disease activity or prior therapy.

Germline CDR1 and CDR2: MNHEY and SVGAGI. With 6 bases clipped from V and 2 bases from J, the junction kept 8 bases outside the gene matches. This CDR3 has 15 amino acids. This sample's time point: cycle 4 day 1 (C4D1), after 6 weeks of nivolumab. Each patient relapsed following autologous stem cell transplantation, and prior brentuximab vedotin exposure differed. The table came from immunoSEQ multiplex PCR; TCRdb's copy has only in-frame clones and leaves some out. The table lists 23,000 or so clones, around three quarters of them singletons. Note on this clone: The antigen remains unidentified.

This chain uses TRBV6-5 with TRBJ2-3; 7 bases are shared with TRBD2. The specimen was peripheral blood mononuclear cells (PBMCs), collected before the fourth cycle of nivolumab. The TCR was taken from a human donor with classical Hodgkin lymphoma. For the CDR3, the DNA is TGTGCCAGCAGCCTGAACCGGGGGGACACAGATACGCAGTATTTT. The encoded protein is CASSLNRGDTDTQYF.